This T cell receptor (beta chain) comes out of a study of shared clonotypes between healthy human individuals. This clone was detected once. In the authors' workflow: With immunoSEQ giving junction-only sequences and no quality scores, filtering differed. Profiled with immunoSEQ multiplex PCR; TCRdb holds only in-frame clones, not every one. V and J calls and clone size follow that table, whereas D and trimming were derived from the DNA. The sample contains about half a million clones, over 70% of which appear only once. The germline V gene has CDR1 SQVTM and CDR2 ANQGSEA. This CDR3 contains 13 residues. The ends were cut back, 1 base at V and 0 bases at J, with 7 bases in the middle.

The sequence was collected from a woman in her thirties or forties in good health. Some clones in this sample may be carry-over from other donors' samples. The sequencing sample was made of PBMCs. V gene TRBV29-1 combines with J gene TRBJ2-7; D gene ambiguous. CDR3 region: CSVEAGHSYEQYF. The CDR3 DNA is TGCAGCGTTGAAGCGGGCCACTCCTACGAGCAGTACTTC.